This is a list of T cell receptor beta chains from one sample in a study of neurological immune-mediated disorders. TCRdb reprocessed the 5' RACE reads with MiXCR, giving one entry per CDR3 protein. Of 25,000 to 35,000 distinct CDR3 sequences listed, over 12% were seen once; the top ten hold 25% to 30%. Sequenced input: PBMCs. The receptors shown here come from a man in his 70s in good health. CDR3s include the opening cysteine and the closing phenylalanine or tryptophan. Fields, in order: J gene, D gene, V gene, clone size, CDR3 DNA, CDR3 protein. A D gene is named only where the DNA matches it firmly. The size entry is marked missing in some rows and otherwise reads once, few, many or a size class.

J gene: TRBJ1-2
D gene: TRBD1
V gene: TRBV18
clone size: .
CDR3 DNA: TGTGCCAGCTCACCACCTGGCGGGACAGACTATGGCTACACCTTC
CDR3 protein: CASSPPGGTDYGYTF

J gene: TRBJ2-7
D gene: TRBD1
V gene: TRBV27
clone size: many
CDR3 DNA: TGTGCCAGCAGTTACGGGACAGGGGTCTACGAGCAGTACTTC
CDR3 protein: CASSYGTGVYEQYF

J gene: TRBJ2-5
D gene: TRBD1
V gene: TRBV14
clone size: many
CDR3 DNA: TGTGCCAGCAGCCCGGACAGGTTCGGGGCCCAGTACTTC
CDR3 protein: CASSPDRFGAQYF

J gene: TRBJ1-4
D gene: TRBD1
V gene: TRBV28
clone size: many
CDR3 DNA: TGTGCCAGCACCTCCCCGACAGGGGTGAATGAAAAACTGTTTTTT
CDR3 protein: CASTSPTGVNEKLFF

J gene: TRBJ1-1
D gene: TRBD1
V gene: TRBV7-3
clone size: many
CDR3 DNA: TGTGCCAGCAGCCGGACAGGGGACACTGAAGCTTTCTTT
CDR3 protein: CASSRTGDTEAFF

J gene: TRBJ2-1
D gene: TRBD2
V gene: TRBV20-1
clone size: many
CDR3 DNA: TGCAGTGCTAGAGGCTGGGGGGGGAGCTCCTACAATGAGCAGTTCTTC
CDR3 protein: CSARGWGGSSYNEQFF

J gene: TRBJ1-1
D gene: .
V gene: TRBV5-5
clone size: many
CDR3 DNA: TGTGCCAGCAGCTCTACAGGGATGAACACTGAAGCTTTCTTT
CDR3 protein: CASSSTGMNTEAFF

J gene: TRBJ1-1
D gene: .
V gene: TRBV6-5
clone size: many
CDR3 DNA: TGTGCCAGCATGGGGCGGGGGGCCGGGAACACTGAAGCTTTCTTT
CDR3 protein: CASMGRGAGNTEAFF

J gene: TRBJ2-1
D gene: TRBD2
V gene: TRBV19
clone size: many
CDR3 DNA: TGTGCCAGTAGTATTGAGGCAGCGGGGGGTTTCAATGAGCAGTTCTTC
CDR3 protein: CASSIEAAGGFNEQFF

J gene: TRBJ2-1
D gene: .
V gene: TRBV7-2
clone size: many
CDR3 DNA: TGTGCCAGCAGCTTAGTCCCGGGAAGACTCGGGTATGAGCAGTTCTTC
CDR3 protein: CASSLVPGRLGYEQFF

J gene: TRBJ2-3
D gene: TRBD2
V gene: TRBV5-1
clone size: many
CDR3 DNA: TGCGCCAGCAGCCCACTAGCGGGGGGGACGACAGATACGCAGTATTTT
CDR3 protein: CASSPLAGGTTDTQYF

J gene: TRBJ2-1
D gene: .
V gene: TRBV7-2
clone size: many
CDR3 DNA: TGTGCCAGCAGCTTAGTGGAGAGGAGTGAGCAGTTCTTC
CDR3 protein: CASSLVERSEQFF

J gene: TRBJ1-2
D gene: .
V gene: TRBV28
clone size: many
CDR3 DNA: TGTGCCAGCAGTCGGCAGGACGGCCACTATGGCTACACCTTC
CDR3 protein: CASSRQDGHYGYTF

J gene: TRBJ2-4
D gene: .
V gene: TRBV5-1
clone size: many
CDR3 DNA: TGCGCCAGCAGACCTGAACTAGCCAAAAACATTCAGTACTTC
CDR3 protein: CASRPELAKNIQYF

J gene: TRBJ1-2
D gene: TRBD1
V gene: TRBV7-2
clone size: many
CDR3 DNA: TGTGCCAGCAGTTTCAACCCGGGACAGTTCTATGGCTACACCTTC
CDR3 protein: CASSFNPGQFYGYTF

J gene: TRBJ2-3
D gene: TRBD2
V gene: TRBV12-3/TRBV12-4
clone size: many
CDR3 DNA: TGTGCCAGCAGTCTGTCTAGCGGGGGGGGAGATACGCAGTATTTT
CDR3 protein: CASSLSSGGGDTQYF

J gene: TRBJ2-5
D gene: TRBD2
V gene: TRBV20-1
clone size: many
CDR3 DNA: TGCAGTGCTAGAGGGGCTAGCGGGGGGCCGTACCAAGAGACCCAGTACTTC
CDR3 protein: CSARGASGGPYQETQYF

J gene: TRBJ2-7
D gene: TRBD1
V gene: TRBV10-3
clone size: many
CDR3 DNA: TGTGCCGCCTTAACCCCGGGACAGGGATACGAGCAGTACTTC
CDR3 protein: CAALTPGQGYEQYF

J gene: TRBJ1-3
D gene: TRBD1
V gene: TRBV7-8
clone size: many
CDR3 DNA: TGTGCCAGCAGCTCCCGGGACAGGGGGACCACCCTCTCTGGAAACACCATATATTTT
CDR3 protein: CASSSRDRGTTLSGNTIYF

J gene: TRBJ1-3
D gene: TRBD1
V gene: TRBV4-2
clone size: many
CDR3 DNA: TGTGCCAGCAGCCTAGGGGGCAGGGACTCTGGAAACACCATATATTTT
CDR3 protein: CASSLGGRDSGNTIYF

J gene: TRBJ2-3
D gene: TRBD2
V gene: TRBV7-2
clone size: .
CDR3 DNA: TGTGCCAGCAGCTTCACGAAGGGACAGCGGGGGGGCCGGGTCTTTCGAAGCACAGATACGCAGTATTTT
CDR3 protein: CASSFTKGQRGGRVFRSTDTQYF

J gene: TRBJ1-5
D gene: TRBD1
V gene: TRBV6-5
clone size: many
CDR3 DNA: TGTGCCAGCAGTCAATCACCCCCGGGACAGGGGACCTCCCAGCATTTT
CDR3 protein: CASSQSPPGQGTSQHF

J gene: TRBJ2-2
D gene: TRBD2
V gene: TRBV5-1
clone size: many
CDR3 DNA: TGCGCCAGCAGCTGGGAGGGCACCGGGGAGCTGTTTTTT
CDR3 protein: CASSWEGTGELFF

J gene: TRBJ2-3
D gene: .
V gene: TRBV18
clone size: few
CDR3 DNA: TGTGCCAGCTCACCACACCAGGGTCAAGATACGCAGTATTTT
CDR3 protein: CASSPHQGQDTQYF

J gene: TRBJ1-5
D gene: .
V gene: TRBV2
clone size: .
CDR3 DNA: TGTGCCAGCAGTGAAGGGGGTAATCAGCCCCAGCATTTT
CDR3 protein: CASSEGGNQPQHF

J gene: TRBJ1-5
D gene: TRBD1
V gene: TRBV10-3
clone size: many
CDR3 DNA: TGTGCCATTTCCTCGGACAGGGGTCATCAGCCCCAGCATTTT
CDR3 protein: CAISSDRGHQPQHF

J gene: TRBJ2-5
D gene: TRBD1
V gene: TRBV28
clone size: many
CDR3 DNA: TGTGCCAGCAGTCCACCTCCGGGACAGGGGGCCCAAGAGACCCAGTACTTC
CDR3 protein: CASSPPPGQGAQETQYF

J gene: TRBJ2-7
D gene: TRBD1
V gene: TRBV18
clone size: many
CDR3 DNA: TGTGCCAGCTCACCGGACAGGGCGCGTGAGCAGTACTTC
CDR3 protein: CASSPDRAREQYF

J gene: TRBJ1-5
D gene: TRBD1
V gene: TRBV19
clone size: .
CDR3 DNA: TGTGCCAGTAGCGACAGGGGCTGGGAGCCCCAGCATTTT
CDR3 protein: CASSDRGWEPQHF

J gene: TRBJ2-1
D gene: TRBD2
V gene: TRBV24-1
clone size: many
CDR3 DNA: TGTGCCACCAGTCCCTCCGGGGGACTAGCCAATGAGCAGTTCTTC
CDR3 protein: CATSPSGGLANEQFF

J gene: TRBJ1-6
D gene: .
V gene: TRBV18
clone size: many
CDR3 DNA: TGTGCCAGCTCACCACCGTCCAGCAGAGTTATCAATTCACCCCTCCACTTT
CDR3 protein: CASSPPSSRVINSPLHF

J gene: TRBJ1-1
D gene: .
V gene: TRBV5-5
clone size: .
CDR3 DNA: TGTGCCAGCAGCTTGGCCTCTGGCATGCACACCGAAGCTTTCTTT
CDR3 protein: CASSLASGMHTEAFF

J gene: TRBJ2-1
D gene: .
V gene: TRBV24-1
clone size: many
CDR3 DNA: TGTGCCACCGAGAATTACAATGAGCAGTTCTTC
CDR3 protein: CATENYNEQFF

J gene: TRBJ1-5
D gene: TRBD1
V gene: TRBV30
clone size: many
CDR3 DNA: TGTGCCTGGAGCAGACAGGGACCCAATCAGCCCCAGCATTTT
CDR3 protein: CAWSRQGPNQPQHF

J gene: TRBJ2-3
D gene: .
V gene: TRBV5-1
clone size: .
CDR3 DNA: TGCGCCAGCAGCTCGGACCCCTCCAACACAGATACGCAGTATTTT
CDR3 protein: CASSSDPSNTDTQYF

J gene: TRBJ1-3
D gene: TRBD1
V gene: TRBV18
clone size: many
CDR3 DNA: TGTGCCAGCTCACCACTCGACAGGGGCGGCTCTGGAAACACCATATATTTT
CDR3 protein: CASSPLDRGGSGNTIYF

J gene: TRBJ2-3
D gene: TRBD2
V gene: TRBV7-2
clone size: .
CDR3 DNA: TGTGCCAGCAGCCCAAGCAGTAGCGGGGGGTTCACAGATACGCAGTATTTT
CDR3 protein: CASSPSSSGGFTDTQYF

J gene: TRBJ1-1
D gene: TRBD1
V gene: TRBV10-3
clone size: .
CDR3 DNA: TGTGCCATCAGTGAGTGGCAGGGGGCGTTTCAAGCTTTCTTT
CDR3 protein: CAISEWQGAFQAFF

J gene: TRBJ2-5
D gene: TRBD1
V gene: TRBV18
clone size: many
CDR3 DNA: TGTGCCAGCTCACCGACAGGGTCGCAAGAGACCCAGTACTTC
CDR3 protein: CASSPTGSQETQYF

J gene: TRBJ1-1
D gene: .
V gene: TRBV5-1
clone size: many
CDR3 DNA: TGCGCCAGCAGCTTTAGAGAGGATTGGGGCACTGAAGCTTTCTTT
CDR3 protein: CASSFREDWGTEAFF

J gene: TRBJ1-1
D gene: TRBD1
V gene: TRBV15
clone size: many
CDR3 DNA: TGTGCCACCAGCAGGACAGGGTATCCTGAAGCTTTCTTT
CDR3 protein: CATSRTGYPEAFF

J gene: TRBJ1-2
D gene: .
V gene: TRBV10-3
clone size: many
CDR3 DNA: TGTGCCATCAGTCTCCGGGGTGCTAACTATGGCTACACCTTC
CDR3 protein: CAISLRGANYGYTF

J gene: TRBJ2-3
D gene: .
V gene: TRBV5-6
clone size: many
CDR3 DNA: TGTGCCAGCAGCTTGGAGGACCGAGATACGCAGTATTTT
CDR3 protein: CASSLEDRDTQYF

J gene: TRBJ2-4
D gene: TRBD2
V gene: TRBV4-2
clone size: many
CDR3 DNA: TGTGCCAGCAGCCAACTCCTAGCGGGGGTAGCCAAAAACATTCAGTACTTC
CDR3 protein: CASSQLLAGVAKNIQYF